Described below is a single T cell receptor beta chain sequence and its context. The data were taken from a study of CD8+CD57+ T cells in acquired aplastic anemia. Germline CDR1 and CDR2: SEHNR and FQNEAQ (reference sequence). V lost 4 bases and J lost 0, with 10 bases in between. CDR3 length equals 15 residues. The template for TCR beta VDJ and CDR3 sequence profiling was genomic DNA. TCRdb re-called the reads with MiXCR, one entry per CDR3 protein. This sample has approximately 200,000 distinct CDR3 sequences, with about 53% found just once. The specimen sequenced was sorted CD4+, CD8+, or CD8+CD57+ T cells (not recorded which) from PBMCs. This chain joins TRBV7-9 and TRBJ1-5; D not certain. This TCR was recovered from a human donor in good health, serving as a control. In nucleotides, the CDR3 is TGTGCCAGCAGCTCCGGTCCGAATAGCAATCAGCCCCAGCATTTT. Amino acids: CASSSGPNSNQPQHF.